The next 17 T cell receptor beta chains were all read from a single sample in a study of blood T cell repertoires in COVID-19. Using immunoSEQ multiplex PCR, the repertoire was profiled, and TCRdb retains in-frame clones only, with some absent. The table records a few hundred thousand clones, around 86% of them present only once. Sequencing was done on a sample of peripheral blood. The receptors derive from a man in his forties who had recovered from COVID-19.

The J gene is TRBJ1-1, the V gene TRBV10-3, with 9 bases aligning to TRBD1. The ends lost 6 bases at V and 3 bases at J; junction bases unmatched: 2. Germline lookup yields CDR1 ENHRY and CDR2 SYGVKD. CDR3 size: 13 residues. The CDR3 DNA sequence: TGTGCCATCAGGTGGACAGGGGACACTGAAGCTTTCTTT. Amino acid sequence: CAIRWTGDTEAFF.

The V gene is TRBV25-1, the J gene TRBJ1-5, with 11 bases matching TRBD1. Germline V lookup: CDR1 MGHDK, CDR2 SYGVNS. V lost 7 bases to trimming and J lost 5 bases; unmatched junction nucleotides: 4. The CDR3 runs to 14 residues. The CDR3 DNA reads as TGTGCCAGCATCGGGACAGGGGGTGATCAGCCCCAGCATTTT. Protein sequence: CASIGTGGDQPQHF.

The rearrangement links TRBV7-6 to TRBJ2-7; 11 nucleotides match TRBD1. Germline V CDR1 and CDR2: SGHVS, FNYEAQ. There are 16 residues in the CDR3. Losses at the gene ends were 0 bases for V and 3 bases for J; bases not matched to a gene: 4. The CDR3 DNA reads as TGTGCCAGCAGCTTAGCGCCCGGGACAGGGGGCTACGAGCAGTACTTC. Protein product: CASSLAPGTGGYEQYF.

J is TRBJ1-1 and V is TRBV5-6; D is undetermined. Germline V CDR1 and CDR2: SGHDT, YYEEEE. V gave up 0 bases and J gave up 10 bases, with 19 bases separating them. The CDR3 contains 15 residues. The CDR3 is CASSLVAGRNGGAFF. The CDR3 nucleotides read TGTGCCAGCAGCTTGGTGGCTGGGCGAAACGGTGGAGCTTTCTTT.

The CDR3 region has the DNA TGTGCCAGCAGCCCCCGACAGGGCCTTTTAGGCAATGAGCAGTTCTTC. Translation gives CASSPRQGLLGNEQFF. This rearrangement joins TRBV9 to TRBJ2-1; 7 bases line up with TRBD1. The length of the CDR3 is 16 residues. Trimming at V came to 4 bases and at J to 6 bases, leaving 13 bases not matched to a gene. Germline loops: CDR1 SGDLS, CDR2 YYNGEE.

The CDR3 sequence: CASSKWGGSDEQFF. Written as DNA, the CDR3 is TGTGCCAGCAGCAAGTGGGGGGGTTCGGATGAGCAGTTCTTC. The V gene is TRBV9, the J gene TRBJ2-1; the match to TRBD2 covers 7 bases. Germline CDR1 and CDR2: SGDLS and YYNGEE. The J segment lost 8 bases and the V segment lost 4 bases, leaving 9 bases of the junction unmatched. The CDR3 is 14 residues long.

This chain joins TRBV7-6 and TRBJ1-1, with 8 bases identical to TRBD1. The V gene's germline CDR1 is SGHVS and CDR2 FNYEAQ. V dropped 5 bases and J dropped 8; count of bases not matched to a gene: 1. This CDR3 has 11 residues. The CDR3 loop reads CASSGDREAFF. CDR3 sequence (DNA): TGTGCCAGCAGCGGGGACAGGGAAGCTTTCTTT. Full variable domain (missing parts from reference TRBV7-6 and TRBJ1-1): GAGVSQSPRYKVTKRGQDVALRCDPISGHVSLYWYRQALGQGPEFLTYFNYEAQQDKSGLPNDRFSAERPEGSISTLTIQRTEQRDSAMYRCASSGDREAFFGQGTRLTVV.

This clone was recorded only once. The V call is TRBV5-4, the J call TRBJ1-1, with D uncertain. The germline V gene has CDR1 SGHNT and CDR2 YYREEE (reference sequence). V lost 2 bases and J 0 bases, leaving 11 bases between the germline ends. This CDR3 contains 15 residues. The CDR3: CASSFGGSLNTEAFF. Here the CDR3 DNA reads TGTGCCAGCAGCTTCGGCGGGAGTCTGAACACTGAAGCTTTCTTT.

The gene calls are TRBV6-5 and TRBJ1-6; no definite D call. Germline lookup yields CDR1 MNHEY and CDR2 SVGAGI. The CDR3 runs to 13 residues. Trimming shortened V by 10 bases and J by 7 bases, and 14 bases separated the two germline ends. The CDR3 spells CATQVGPNSPLHF. In DNA, the CDR3 is TGTGCCACTCAGGTGGGCCCCAATTCACCCCTCCACTTT.

The V gene is TRBV9, the J gene TRBJ1-2; D call uncertain. Per the germline V gene, CDR1 is SGDLS and CDR2 is YYNGEE. The CDR3 loop spans 14 amino acids. With 0 bases removed from V and 7 bases from J, the gap between germline ends came to 13 bases. As DNA, the CDR3 is TGTGCCAGCAGCGTAGAGTTCAACGGCGGTGGCTACACCTTC. Amino acid sequence: CASSVEFNGGGYTF.

This rearrangement joins TRBV18 to TRBJ1-2; the D is unclear. V lost 5 bases, J lost 4 bases, and 14 bases lay in between. CDR3 size: 14 residues. Germline CDR1 KGHSH, CDR2 LQKENI. The CDR3 loop reads CASSTKRGGYGYTF. The CDR3 DNA sequence: TGTGCCAGCTCAACAAAAAGAGGAGGCTATGGCTACACCTTC.

The gene calls are TRBV29-1 and TRBJ1-2; TRBD1 aligns across 10 bases. The CDR3 is made up of 14 amino acids. V dropped 5 bases and J dropped 0; count of bases not matched to a gene: 3. Germline CDR1 and CDR2: SQVTM and ANQGSEA. CDR3 bases: TGCAGCGTTTCGGACAGGGGGGCTAACTATGGCTACACCTTC. Translating gives CSVSDRGANYGYTF.

This chain links TRBV5-1 with TRBJ2-1; 7 bases are a match to TRBD2. The CDR3 runs to 14 residues. The V gene's germline CDR1 is SGHRS and CDR2 YFSETQ. Trimming removed 5 bases from V and 5 bases from J; junction bases left unmatched: 7. In nucleotides, the CDR3 is TGCGCCAGCAGGTCCGGGACTATACACAATGAGCAGTTCTTC. Its protein product is CASRSGTIHNEQFF.

V usage is TRBV27 and J usage is TRBJ2-7; 7 bases are shared with TRBD1. After removal of 5 bases from V and 0 bases from J, the junction contained 4 bases not matched to a gene. CDR3 length equals 14 residues. Germline CDR1 MNHEY, CDR2 SMNVEV (reference sequence). The CDR3 bases are TGTGCCAGCAGTCCCGGGACAGCCTCCTACGAGCAGTACTTC. It specifies CASSPGTASYEQYF.

The genes are TRBV5-5 and TRBJ1-5; D is perhaps TRBD1 (6 bases). V was clipped by 0 bases and J by 0 bases, with 16 bases between them. The length of the CDR3 is 18 residues. The germline gives CDR1 SGHKS, CDR2 YYEKEE (reference sequence). DNA of the CDR3: TGTGCCAGCAGCTTGGGTCCGGGACAAGGGCCTAGCAATCAGCCCCAGCATTTT. This translates into CASSLGPGQGPSNQPQHF.

The genes are TRBV18 and TRBJ1-6, with D possibly matching TRBD1 (6 bases). The ends were cut back, 6 bases at V and 0 bases at J, with 21 bases in the middle. The CDR3 spans 19 residues. CDR1 is KGHSH, CDR2 LQKENI, per germline. As DNA, the CDR3 is TGTGCCAGCTCGCTAAGGGGCGGTCAGGGGAGCTCCTATAATTCACCCCTCCACTTT. The encoded protein is CASSLRGGQGSSYNSPLHF.

The genes are TRBV3-1 (or the pseudogene TRBV3-2) and TRBJ2-7; TRBD1 is a possible D gene (5 bases). V lost 4 bases and J lost 0, with 13 bases in between. The CDR3 totals 15 residues. CDR1 and CDR2 (germline): LGHDT, YNNKEL (reference sequence). CDR3 amino acids: CASSPLGPNSYEQYF. CDR3 DNA sequence: TGTGCCAGCAGCCCTCTGGGGCCGAACTCCTACGAGCAGTACTTC.